The rows below give T cell receptor beta chains drawn from one sample of a study of T cells in Graves' hyperthyroidism and ophthalmopathy. TCRdb re-derived calls from the multiplex PCR reads in MiXCR, one entry per CDR3 protein. The sample records around 350,000 distinct CDR3 sequences, approximately 19% being singletons. The sequencing sample was made of blood. The receptors were sampled from a young woman with Graves' hyperthyroidism. The CDR3 runs from the conserved cysteine through the conserved F or W. Each record gives: J gene, V gene, clone size, D gene, CDR3 DNA, CDR3 protein. The D gene is left open where the match is weak. Clone size is given for some rows only: seen once, a few or many times, or a class if the clone is expanded.

>TRBJ2-5|TRBV7-2|many|TRBD2
TGTGCCAGCAGCTTAAGGCCGGGGGGTTTCCAAGAGACCCAGTACTTC
CASSLRPGGFQETQYF
>TRBJ1-5|TRBV20-1|many|NA
TGCAGTGCTAGAGTGACCCAGGGAGGCGGTCAGCCCCAGCATTTT
CSARVTQGGGQPQHF
>TRBJ1-2|TRBV28|many|NA
TGTGCCAGCAGTTTCGGCAGCTATGGCTACACCTTC
CASSFGSYGYTF
>TRBJ1-5|TRBV10-3|many|NA
TGTGCTGGGGGCAGGGAGGGAGGTCAGCCCCAGCATTTT
CAGGREGGQPQHF
>TRBJ2-7|TRBV7-3|NA|NA
TGTGCCAGCAGCTTAATGGGGGGCCAGGGAACGCAGTACTTC
CASSLMGGQGTQYF
>TRBJ1-5|TRBV12-3/TRBV12-4|NA|NA
TGTGCCAGCAGTTTAAAGGCTGGCACTCAACAGCCCCAGCATTTT
CASSLKAGTQQPQHF
>TRBJ1-2|TRBV20-1|NA|NA
TGCAGTGCTAGAGACCCCCGTGTAGGGAAGGATGGCTACACCTTC
CSARDPRVGKDGYTF
>TRBJ1-5|TRBV12-3/TRBV12-4|many|NA
TGTGCCAGCAATCCTGGGGGGCCCTATAGCAATCAGCCCCAGCATTTT
CASNPGGPYSNQPQHF
>TRBJ1-5|TRBV2|many|NA
TGTGCCAGCAGTGAATCGGCAGGTCTTAGCAATCAGCCCCAGCATTTT
CASSESAGLSNQPQHF
>TRBJ1-1|TRBV7-2|many|NA
TGTGCCAGCAGCCCCGGACAGCCCTACACTGAAGCTTTCTTT
CASSPGQPYTEAFF
>TRBJ2-7|TRBV10-3|many|NA
TGTGCCATCAGTGAGTCGCTAGGGGGGAACTACGAGCAGTACTTC
CAISESLGGNYEQYF
>TRBJ1-2|TRBV11-3|NA|NA
TGTGCCAGCGGAGGGGACGCCCGGAACTATGGCTACACCTTC
CASGGDARNYGYTF
>TRBJ2-7|TRBV4-1|many|NA
TGCGCCAGCAGCCGATACCTTATAGGCAGCTCGAGGGTTTACGAGCAGTACTTC
CASSRYLIGSSRVYEQYF
>TRBJ1-5|TRBV12-3/TRBV12-4|NA|TRBD1
TGTGCCAGCAGTCGGCGACAGGGTGTCAATCAGCCCCAGCATTTT
CASSRRQGVNQPQHF
>TRBJ1-1|TRBV20-1|many|NA
TGCAGTGCCCCCCAATGGGGACGGGCTTTCTTT
CSAPQWGRAFF
>TRBJ2-2|TRBV12-3/TRBV12-4|many|TRBD2
TGTGCCAGCAGCATGGGACTAGCCAGGGCCGGGGAGCTGTTTTTT
CASSMGLARAGELFF
>TRBJ1-1|TRBV20-1|many|NA
TGCAGTGCTAGGAACAGGGACGGTTGGACTGAAGCTTTCTTT
CSARNRDGWTEAFF
>TRBJ2-7|TRBV28|many|TRBD1
TGTGCCAGCAGTTTCTCGGGGACAGTGGGGTGGGAGCAGTACTTC
CASSFSGTVGWEQYF
>TRBJ2-5|TRBV19|NA|TRBD1
TGTGCCAGTAGTAACGACAGGGTCCCATCCCAAGAGACCCAGTACTTC
CASSNDRVPSQETQYF
>TRBJ1-1|TRBV18|many|NA
TGTGCCAGCTCACCACCGATAGCTGGGACGAGAACTGAAGCTTTCTTT
CASSPPIAGTRTEAFF
>TRBJ2-4|TRBV12-3/TRBV12-4|many|NA
TGTGCCAGCAGTAGCGACAGGGAGGGCAAAAACATTCAGTACTTC
CASSSDREGKNIQYF
>TRBJ2-7|TRBV5-1|many|NA
TGCGCCAGCAGGCGGGACAGCTACGAGCAGTACTTC
CASRRDSYEQYF
>TRBJ1-2|TRBV28|many|NA
TGTGCCAGCAGTACAGGGCTCGGGCGTGGCTACACCTTC
CASSTGLGRGYTF
>TRBJ1-1|TRBV6-1|many|NA
TGTGCCAGCAGGGACCTCAGGGGATCGGGAACTGAAGCTTTCTTT
CASRDLRGSGTEAFF
>TRBJ1-2|TRBV20-1|many|TRBD1
TGCAGTGCTAGCCTCCCCGGGACAGATTTATTCGGCTACACCTTC
CSASLPGTDLFGYTF
>TRBJ2-5|TRBV24-1|many|NA
TGTGCCACCAGTGATTCAGGAGGGAGGGAGACCCAGTACTTC
CATSDSGGRETQYF
>TRBJ1-1|TRBV3-1|few|NA
TGTGCCAGCAGCCAAACTACCGCCGAAGCTTTCTTT
CASSQTTAEAFF
>TRBJ1-2|TRBV20-1|many|TRBD1
TGCAGTGCTAGCCCAGGGGGCGGTGGCTACACCTTC
CSASPGGGGYTF
>TRBJ2-6|TRBV24-1|many|NA
TGTGCCACCAGTGGTTCCCCCACAGGGCCTGGGGCCAACGTCCTGACTTTC
CATSGSPTGPGANVLTF
>TRBJ1-5|TRBV7-2|many|TRBD1
TGTGCCAGCAGCTTGGGGGGACAGCCCAATCAGCCCCAGCATTTT
CASSLGGQPNQPQHF
>TRBJ1-1|TRBV24-1|many|NA
TGTGCCATCGGTGGGGAGAACACTGAAGCTTTCTTT
CAIGGENTEAFF